This T cell receptor beta chain was captured in a study of T cell repertoires in cytomegalovirus infection. As for the study in general: Matching HLA type, along with CMV infection, was indicated by public TCR beta signatures. Findings and limits, study-wide: Clonotype analysis showed dominance of the ex vivo response by HLA-C-restricted CMV-specific TCR beta clonotypes.

Germline CDR1 MGHDK, CDR2 SYGVNS. Deletions cut 6 bases from V and 7 bases from J, with 10 bases between. The CDR3 loop spans 12 amino acids. TCRdb reprocessed the reads with MiXCR, giving one entry per CDR3 protein. Of about 130,000 distinct CDR3 sequences listed, under 30% are singletons. A remark on this clonotype: The antigen remains unidentified.

The sample comprised PBMCs, sequenced either directly or after in vitro stimulation (not recorded which). This sequence was found in a human donor in good health (CMV status not recorded). Some clones in this sample may be carry-over from other donors' samples. J is TRBJ1-5 and V is TRBV25-1; TRBD1 is a possible D gene (6 bases). This chain's CDR3 is CASRQGGQPQHF. Here the CDR3 DNA reads TGTGCCAGCAGACAGGGAGGGCAGCCCCAGCATTTT. Full variable domain (outside the CDR3, taken from reference TRBV25-1 and TRBJ1-5): EADIYQTPRYLVIGTGKKITLECSQTMGHDKMYWYQQDPGMELHLIHYSYGVNSTEKGDLSSESTVSRIRTEHFPLTLESARPSHTSQYLCASRQGGQPQHFGDGTRLSIL.